The entry below describes one T cell receptor beta chain. Its antigen is as yet unknown. This record comes from a study of cytomegalovirus exposure and HLA in healthy donors. Study-level findings and limits: The majority of TCR sequences were rare, yet some public TCRs appeared in many donors. A list of 164 TCR beta chains associated with cytomegalovirus was given. Testing in vitro showed three CMV-associated chains specific for CMV antigens.

From the 120-subject validation cohort, which was separate from the approximately 700-subject first cohort, the donors were drawn. The germline V gene has CDR1 GTSNPN and CDR2 SVGIG (reference sequence). Trimming took 5 bases from V and 4 from J; bases not matched to a gene: 10. The CDR3 length is 15 residues. Here immunoSEQ multiplex PCR was the method, and the copy in TCRdb shows in-frame clones only, minus some. This table has hundreds of thousands of clones, roughly 85% appearing once. The specimen sequenced was PBMCs. The origin of this receptor is a woman between 18 and 30 years old in good health and CMV-seronegative. This chain connects TRBV30 to TRBJ2-5, with 10 bases matching TRBD1. In DNA, the CDR3 is TGTGCCTGGTATCCCGGGGACAGGGGAGGAGAGACCCAGTACTTC. Protein sequence: CAWYPGDRGGETQYF.